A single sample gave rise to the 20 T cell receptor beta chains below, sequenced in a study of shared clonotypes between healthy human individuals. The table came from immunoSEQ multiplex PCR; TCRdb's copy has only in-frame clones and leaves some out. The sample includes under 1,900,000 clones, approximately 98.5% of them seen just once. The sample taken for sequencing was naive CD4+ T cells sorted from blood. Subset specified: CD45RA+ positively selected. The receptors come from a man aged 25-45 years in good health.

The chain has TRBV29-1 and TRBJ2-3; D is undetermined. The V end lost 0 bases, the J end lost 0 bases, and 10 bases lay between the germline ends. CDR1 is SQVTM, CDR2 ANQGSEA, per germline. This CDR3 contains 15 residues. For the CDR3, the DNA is TGCAGCGTTGAAGATCGGGCGACTAGCACAGATACGCAGTATTTT. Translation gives CSVEDRATSTDTQYF.

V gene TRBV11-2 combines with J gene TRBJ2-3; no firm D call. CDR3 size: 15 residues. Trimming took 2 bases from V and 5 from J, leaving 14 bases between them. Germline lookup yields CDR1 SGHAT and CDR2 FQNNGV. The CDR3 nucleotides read TGTGCCAGCAGCTTATTAAGGCCGCTGGGAGATACGCAGTATTTT. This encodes CASSLLRPLGDTQYF.

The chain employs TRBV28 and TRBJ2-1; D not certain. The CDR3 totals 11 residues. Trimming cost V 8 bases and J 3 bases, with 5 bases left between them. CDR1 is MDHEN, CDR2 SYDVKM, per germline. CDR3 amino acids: CASDDYNEQFF. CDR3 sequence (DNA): TGTGCCAGCGATGACTACAATGAGCAGTTCTTC.

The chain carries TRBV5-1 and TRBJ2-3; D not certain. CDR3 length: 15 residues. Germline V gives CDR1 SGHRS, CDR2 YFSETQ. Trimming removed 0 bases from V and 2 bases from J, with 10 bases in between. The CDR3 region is CASSLVHHATDTQYF. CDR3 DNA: TGCGCCAGCAGCTTGGTCCATCACGCCACAGATACGCAGTATTTT. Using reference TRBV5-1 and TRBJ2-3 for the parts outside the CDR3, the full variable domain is KAGVTQTPRYLIKTRGQQVTLSCSPISGHRSVSWYQQTPGQGLQFLFEYFSETQRNKGNFPGRFSGRQFSNSRSEMNVSTLELGDSALYLCASSLVHHATDTQYFGPGTRLTVL.

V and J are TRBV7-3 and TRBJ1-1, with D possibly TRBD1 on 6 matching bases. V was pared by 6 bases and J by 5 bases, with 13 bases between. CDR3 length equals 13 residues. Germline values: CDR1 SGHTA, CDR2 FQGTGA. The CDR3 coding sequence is TGTGCCAGCAGTTACAGGGCGGGGACTGAAGCTTTCTTT. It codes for CASSYRAGTEAFF.

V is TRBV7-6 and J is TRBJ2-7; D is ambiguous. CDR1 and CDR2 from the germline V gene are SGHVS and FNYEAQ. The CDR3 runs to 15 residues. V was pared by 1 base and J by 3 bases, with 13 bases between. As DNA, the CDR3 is TGTGCCAGCAGCTTAGGTGCGCAGCCCGGCTACGAGCAGTACTTC. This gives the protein CASSLGAQPGYEQYF.

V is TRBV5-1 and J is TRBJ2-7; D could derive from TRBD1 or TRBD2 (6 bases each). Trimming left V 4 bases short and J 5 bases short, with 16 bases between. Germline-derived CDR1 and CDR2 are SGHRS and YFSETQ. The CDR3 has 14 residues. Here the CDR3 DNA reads TGCGCCAGCAGCCCGGAGGGGGGACGGCACGAGCAGTACTTC. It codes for CASSPEGGRHEQYF.

Here the CDR3 reads CASSLHRGSTEAFF. For the CDR3, the DNA is TGTGCCAGCAGTCTGCACAGGGGGTCCACTGAAGCTTTCTTT. V gene TRBV27 combines with J gene TRBJ1-1; TRBD1 agrees at 8 bases. Germline V gives CDR1 MNHEY, CDR2 SMNVEV (reference sequence). The CDR3 spans 14 residues. Trimming cost V 5 bases and J 4 bases; bases outside gene matches: 6.

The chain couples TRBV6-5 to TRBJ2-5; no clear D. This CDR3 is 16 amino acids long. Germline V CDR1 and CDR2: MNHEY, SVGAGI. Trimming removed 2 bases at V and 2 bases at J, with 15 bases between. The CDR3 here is CASSYGPTAGQETQYF. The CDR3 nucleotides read TGTGCCAGCAGTTACGGACCTACGGCTGGTCAAGAGACCCAGTACTTC.

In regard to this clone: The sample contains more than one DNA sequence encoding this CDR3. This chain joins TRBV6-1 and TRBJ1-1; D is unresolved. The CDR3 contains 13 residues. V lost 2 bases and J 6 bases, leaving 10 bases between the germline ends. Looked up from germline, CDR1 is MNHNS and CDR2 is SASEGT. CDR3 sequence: CASSELWTAEAFF. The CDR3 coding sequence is TGTGCCAGCAGTGAACTATGGACCGCTGAAGCTTTCTTT.

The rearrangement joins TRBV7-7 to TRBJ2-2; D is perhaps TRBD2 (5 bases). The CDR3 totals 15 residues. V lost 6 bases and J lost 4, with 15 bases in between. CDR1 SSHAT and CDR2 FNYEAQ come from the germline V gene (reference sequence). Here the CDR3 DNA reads TGTGCCAGCAGTATGAGGGTTGGTAGCACCGGGGAGCTGTTTTTT. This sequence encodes CASSMRVGSTGELFF.

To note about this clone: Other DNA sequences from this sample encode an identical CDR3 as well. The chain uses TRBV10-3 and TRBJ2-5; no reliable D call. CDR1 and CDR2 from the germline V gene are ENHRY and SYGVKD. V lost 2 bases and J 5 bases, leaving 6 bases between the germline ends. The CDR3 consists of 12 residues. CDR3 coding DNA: TGTGCCATCAGTGAGAGCTTTGAGACCCAGTACTTC. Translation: CAISESFETQYF.

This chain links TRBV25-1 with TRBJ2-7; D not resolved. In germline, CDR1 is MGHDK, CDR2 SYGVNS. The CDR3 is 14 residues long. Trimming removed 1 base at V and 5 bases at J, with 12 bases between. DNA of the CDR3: TGTGCCAGCAGTGAATCTGCGGTTAGGGACGAGCAGTACTTC. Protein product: CASSESAVRDEQYF.

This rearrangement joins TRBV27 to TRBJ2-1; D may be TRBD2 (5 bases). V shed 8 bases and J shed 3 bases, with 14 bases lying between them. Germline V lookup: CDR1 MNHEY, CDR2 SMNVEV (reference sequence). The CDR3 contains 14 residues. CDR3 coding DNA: TGTGCCAGCCTAGCCCGGAGAGACTACAATGAGCAGTTCTTC. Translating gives CASLARRDYNEQFF.

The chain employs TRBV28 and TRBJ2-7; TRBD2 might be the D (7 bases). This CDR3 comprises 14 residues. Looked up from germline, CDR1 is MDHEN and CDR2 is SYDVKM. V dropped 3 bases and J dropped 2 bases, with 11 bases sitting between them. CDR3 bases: TGTGCCAGCAGTTTGGGGGGGCTCCCCTACGAGCAGTACTTC. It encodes CASSLGGLPYEQYF.

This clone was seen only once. CDR3 DNA: TGTGCCATCGGACAGGTCGTCTCTGGAAACACCATATATTTT. This encodes CAIGQVVSGNTIYF. This chain joins TRBV6-1 and TRBJ1-3; 7 positions agree with TRBD1. The CDR3 spans 14 residues. The germline CDR1 and CDR2 sequences are MNHNS and SASEGT. With 10 bases clipped from V and 0 bases from J, the junction kept 6 bases outside the gene matches.

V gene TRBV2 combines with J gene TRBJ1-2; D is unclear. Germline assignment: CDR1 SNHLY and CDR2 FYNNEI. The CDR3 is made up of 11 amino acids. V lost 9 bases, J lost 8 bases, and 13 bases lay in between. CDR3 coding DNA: TGTGCCAGGCCTTCCCAAGGGGGCTACACCTTC. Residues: CARPSQGGYTF.

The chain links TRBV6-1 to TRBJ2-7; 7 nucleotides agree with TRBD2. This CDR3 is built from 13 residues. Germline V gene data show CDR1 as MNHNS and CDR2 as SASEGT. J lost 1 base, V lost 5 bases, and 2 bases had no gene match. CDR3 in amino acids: CASSLAESYEQYF. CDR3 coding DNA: TGTGCCAGCAGTCTAGCGGAATCCTACGAGCAGTACTTC.

In DNA, the CDR3 is TGTGCCAGCAGTTACGGTGCAGGGAGCAACGAGCAGTACTTC. The encoded protein is CASSYGAGSNEQYF. The chain joins TRBV6-5 to TRBJ2-7, with D possibly being TRBD1 or TRBD2 (5 bases each). CDR3 length: 14 residues. Germline-derived CDR1 and CDR2 are MNHEY and SVGAGI. Trimming took 2 bases from V and 5 from J, leaving 13 bases between them.

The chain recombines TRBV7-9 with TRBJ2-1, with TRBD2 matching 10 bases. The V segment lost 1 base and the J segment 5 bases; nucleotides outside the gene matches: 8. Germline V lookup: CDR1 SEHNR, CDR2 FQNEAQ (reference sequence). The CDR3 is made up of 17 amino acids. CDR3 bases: TGTGCCAGCAGCTTAGGGGCCCTAGCGGGAGCTCACAATGAGCAGTTCTTC. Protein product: CASSLGALAGAHNEQFF.